This is a list of T cell receptor beta chains from one sample in a study of tumor-infiltrating lymphocytes in primary liver carcinoma. One entry per CDR3 protein results from TCRdb running MiXCR on the multiplex PCR reads. This sample has fewer than 350,000 distinct CDR3 sequences; more than 55% occur once, and the top ten carry more than 8.5%. Input material: peripheral blood. The receptor source for this set is a man between 40 and 49 years old with primary liver carcinoma and hepatitis B virus infection. Both conserved end residues are part of each CDR3. D genes are given only for firm matches. Size is stated for part of the rows, as once, few or many counts, or as a class when the clone is expanded.

d_call clone_size j_call v_call cdr3_aa cdr3_nt
TRBD2 few TRBJ2-5 TRBV5-4 CASSSSLFSGRAETQYF TGTGCCAGCAGCTCGTCACTTTTTAGCGGGAGGGCGGAGACCCAGTACTTC
. . TRBJ1-5 TRBV11-2 CASSLSGQPQHF TGTGCCAGCAGCTTATCGGGTCAGCCCCAGCATTTT
. . TRBJ2-7 TRBV12-3/TRBV12-4 CASRSGTKDEQCF TGTGCCAGCAGATCCGGGACAAAGGACGAGCAGTGCTTC
TRBD2 . TRBJ2-7 TRBV11-3 CASSFMTPGGYEQYF TGTGCCAGCAGTTTCATGACCCCCGGGGGGTACGAGCAGTACTTC
TRBD1 many TRBJ1-6 TRBV7-9 CASSSTGTSPLHF TGTGCCAGCAGCTCGACAGGGACTTCACCCCTCCACTTT
. many TRBJ1-3 TRBV6-5 CAERWGENTIYF TGTGCGGAACGATGGGGGGAGAACACCATATATTTT
. few TRBJ2-1 TRBV5-4 CASSLKIENEQFF TGTGCCAGCAGCTTGAAAATCGAAAATGAGCAGTTCTTC
TRBD2 . TRBJ2-7 TRBV4-2 CASNQEGGGRAAYEQYF TGCGCCAGCAACCAGGAAGGTGGAGGGAGGGCCGCCTACGAGCAGTATTTC
. . TRBJ1-5 TRBV5-6 CASSSLGAKGDQPQHF TGTGCCAGCAGTTCCCTGGGGGCGAAGGGCGATCAGCCCCAGCATTTT
. . TRBJ1-6 TRBV11-2 CASSSPPGQGNSPFHF TGTGCCAGCAGCTCGCCTCCGGGTCAGGGAAATTCACCCTTCCACTTT
. few TRBJ2-3 TRBV28 CASQLIQGTDTQYF TGTGCCAGCCAACTCATCCAGGGTACAGATACGCAGTATTTT
. many TRBJ1-1 TRBV29-1 CSVQGEGEAFF TGCAGCGTTCAGGGAGAGGGTGAAGCTTTCTTT
. . TRBJ1-4 TRBV4-3 CASSQDLPGQLEKLFF TGCGCCAGCAGCCAAGATCTCCCTGGACAACTAGAAAAACTGTTTTTT
TRBD2 many TRBJ2-1 TRBV5-6 CASSVMTSGKGGEQFF TGTGCCAGCAGCGTTATGACTAGCGGGAAGGGGGGTGAGCAGTTCTTC
. once TRBJ2-3 TRBV4-3 CASSRRLSGRVSDTQYF TGCGCCAGCAGCCGAAGGTTAAGTGGGAGAGTATCAGATACGCAGTATTTT
. once TRBJ2-1 TRBV7-9 CASSFGSSNEQFF TGTGCCAGCAGCTTCGGTTCGAGCAATGAGCAGTTCTTC
. . TRBJ2-2 TRBV4-3 CVSSQDLGGELFF TGCGTCAGCAGCCAAGATCTCGGCGGGGAGCTGTTTTTT
. . TRBJ1-5 TRBV6-1 CASGGGSNQPQHF TGTGCCAGCGGAGGGGGTAGCAATCAGCCCCAGCATTTT
. . TRBJ1-6 TRBV6-5 CASSRASIGLRTFYNSPLHF TGTGCCAGCAGTCGCGCCTCGATAGGGCTCCGCACGTTCTATAATTCACCCCTCCACTTT
. . TRBJ2-7 TRBV4-1 CAPDSPERKRPSHYEQYF TGCGCCCCGGACAGCCCCGAGCGGAAGAGGCCCTCTCACTACGAGCAGTACTTC
. . TRBJ2-3 TRBV2 CAKSACQPTDTQYF TGTGCTAAAAGTGCATGCCAACCCACAGATACGCAGTATTTT
. . TRBJ2-3 TRBV5-6 CASSLGFSPSTDTQYF TGTGCCAGCAGCTTGGGTTTCTCCCCTAGCACAGATACGCAGTATTTT
TRBD1 . TRBJ1-1 TRBV10-1 CASNQDRGWTEAFF TGCGCCAGCAATCAAGACAGGGGATGGACTGAAGCTTTCTTT
. . TRBJ2-7 TRBV7-2 CASSPGYEQNF TGTGCCAGCAGCCCCGGGTACGAGCAGAACTTC
TRBD1 . TRBJ1-2 TRBV6-2/TRBV6-3 CASSHGTGGYYGYTF TGTGCCAGCAGTCACGGGACAGGAGGGTACTATGGTTACACCTTC
TRBD2 many TRBJ2-3 TRBV11-3 CASKSGGSTDTQYF TGTGCCAGCAAAAGCGGGGGTTCCACAGATACGCAGTATTTT
. . TRBJ2-5 TRBV11-2 CASSSGVGQDRETQYF TGTGCCAGCAGCTCAGGCGTGGGCCAGGATCGCGAGACCCAGTACTTC
. . TRBJ1-1 TRBV19 CASSMSGSMNTEAFF TGTGCCAGTAGTATGTCAGGTTCGATGAACACTGAAGCTTTCTTT
. . TRBJ2-1 TRBV7-2 CASSLAQGSVNVQFF TGTGCCAGCAGCTTAGCGCAGGGAAGCGTCAATGTGCAGTTCTTC
. . TRBJ2-7 TRBV11-1 CASRGKRSCEQYF TGTGCCAGCAGGGGGAAGCGGTCCTGCGAGCAATACTTC
. few TRBJ2-3 TRBV7-9 CASSRDRRDTQYF TGTGCCAGCAGTCGCGACAGACGGGATACGCAGTATTTT
. once TRBJ1-2 TRBV28 CASSFPMGYCYTF TGTGCCAGCAGTTTTCCTATGGGCTATTGCTACACCTTC
. few TRBJ2-6 TRBV4-2 CASSQDWGGRSGANVLTF TGTGCCAGCAGCCAAGATTGGGGCGGACGCTCTGGGGCCAACGTCCTGACTTTC
. few TRBJ2-7 TRBV11-1 CASSSALGGGKQYF TGTGCCAGTAGCTCCGCCCTTGGAGGGGGCAAGCAGTACTTC
. once TRBJ2-3 TRBV5-1 CASSLGSYADTQYF TGCGCCAGCAGCTTGGGGTCGTATGCAGATACGCAGTATTTT
TRBD2 . TRBJ2-7 TRBV29-1 CSVEEGRAAHCF TGCAGCGTTGAAGAGGGGAGGGCCGCGCACTGCTTC
. . TRBJ1-3 TRBV6-5 CASGFGQGRVGNTIYF TGTGCCAGCGGCTTCGGACAAGGGAGAGTGGGAAACACCATATATTTT
. few TRBJ2-5 TRBV7-9 CASRTGTIQETQYF TGTGCCAGCAGAACCGGGACAATCCAAGAGACCCAGTACTTC
. few TRBJ1-1 TRBV6-2/TRBV6-3 CASSYGGRTEAFF TGTGCCAGCAGTTACGGGGGGAGGACTGAAGCTTTCTTT
. many TRBJ2-5 TRBV11-2 CASSLVGPAEETQYF TGTGCCAGCAGCTTAGTAGGGCCAGCCGAAGAGACCCAGTACTTC
. many TRBJ2-2 TRBV12-3/TRBV12-4 CASSPNPGELFF TGTGCCAGCAGTCCCAACCCCGGGGAGCTGTTTTTT
. . TRBJ1-6 TRBV12-3/TRBV12-4 CASSLKNSPLHF TGTGCCAGCAGTTTAAAGAATTCACCCCTCCACTTT
TRBD1 many TRBJ2-2 TRBV12-3/TRBV12-4 CASSQGVGGELFF TGTGCCAGCAGCCAGGGGGTCGGCGGGGAGCTGTTTTTT
TRBD2 . TRBJ2-2 TRBV28 CASRPGGSIGELFF TGTGCCAGCAGGCCCGGGGGGTCAATCGGGGAGCTGTTTTTT
. . TRBJ1-1 TRBV30 CAGNRGRAGTEAFF TGTGCCGGGAATCGGGGCAGGGCGGGGACTGAAGCTTTCTTT
. few TRBJ1-1 TRBV25-1 CASSVGTNTEAFF TGTGCCAGCAGTGTGGGGACGAACACTGAAGCTTTCTTT
. many TRBJ1-1 TRBV6-6 CASTLGEGSTEAFF TGTGCCAGCACCCTAGGAGAGGGGAGCACTGAAGCTTTCTTT
. . TRBJ2-1 TRBV6-1 CAGRAINEQLF TGTGCCGGTAGGGCCATTAATGAGCAACTCTTC
TRBD2 many TRBJ2-3 TRBV5-6 CASSKSGTKDTQYF TGTGCCAGCAGTAAAAGCGGGACCAAAGATACGCAGTATTTT
. few TRBJ2-1 TRBV5-5 CASSALLSGNPRGFF TGTGCCAGCAGCGCCCTACTATCGGGGAACCCCCGTGGGTTCTTC
. . TRBJ2-1 TRBV6-5 CASTWDNEQFF TGTGCCAGCACTTGGGATAATGAGCAGTTCTTC
TRBD2 . TRBJ2-2 TRBV5-4 CAIPHGKVLAGEAGELFF TGTGCCATCCCACACGGAAAGGTATTGGCGGGAGAGGCCGGGGAGCTCTTTTTT
TRBD1 . TRBJ2-7 TRBV4-2 CASSQDRTGRKYEQYF TGTGCCAGCAGCCAAGATCGGACAGGAAGGAAATACGAGCAGTACTTC